The sequence of this TCR beta chain was determined in a study of vaccination and CD4 T cells after COVID-19. Study details: Six males and four females, two of them Hispanic, were enrolled as convalescents. Samples taken post-COVID came a median roughly 13 weeks after diagnosis, ranging from 35 to 161.

V was pared by 5 bases and J by 8 bases, with 5 bases of the junction left unmatched. The length of the CDR3 is 13 residues. Germline loops: CDR1 DFQATT, CDR2 SNEGSKA (reference sequence). Sequencing of the DNA from cultured CD4+ T cells was carried out with the Oncomine TCR Beta short-read assay. TCRdb reprocessed the PCR reads with MiXCR, giving one entry per CDR3 protein. The sample consists of more than 12,000 distinct CDR3 sequences, 40% to 60% of them appearing once. The treatment denotes: roughly ten-day PBMC culture with coronavirus spike peptide pools or control peptides (ViraFEST assay). Study-wide results and caveats: A relatively small number of convalescent patients were studied, and no early post-infection timepoints were included.

Regarding this clonotype: Its cognate antigen is unknown.

V usage is TRBV20-1 and J usage is TRBJ2-1, with 11 nucleotides matching TRBD2. The sequenced sample consisted of CD4+ T cells from blood, cultured in vitro. This clonotype originated in a human donor who had recovered from COVID-19. The CDR3 sequence: CSAPGTSGDEQFF. CDR3 in DNA: TGCAGTGCTCCCGGGACTAGCGGTGATGAGCAGTTCTTC.